Shown below are 28 T cell receptor beta chains from a single sample sequenced in a study of T cells in localized non-small cell lung cancer. The assay was immunoSEQ multiplex PCR, and TCRdb's table has in-frame clones only and misses some. Of roughly 35,000 clones detected, 92% appear once; the ten largest clones hold 2% to 2.5%. The sequencing here drew on peripheral blood, taken before any cancer treatment. The receptor set was obtained from a female donor at least 60 years old with stage I lung adenocarcinoma.

A remark on this clone: Relative to the germline gene, one junction end is altered; a read error may explain this. The V gene is TRBV20-1, the J gene TRBJ1-3, with D uncertain. The CDR3 runs to 11 residues. The germline CDR1 and CDR2 sequences are DFQATT and SNEGSKA (reference sequence). The chain's CDR3 is CSARDGNTIYF. For the CDR3, the DNA is TGCAGTGCCAGAGACGGAAACACCATATATTTT.

V is TRBV2 and J is TRBJ1-4, with D possibly matching TRBD1 (5 bases). Trimming removed 6 bases from V and 2 bases from J, with 10 bases in between. CDR3 length: 14 residues. Germline CDR1 is SNHLY and CDR2 is FYNNEI. DNA for the CDR3: TGTGCCAGCAGGTTCGGGACTACTAATGAAAAACTGTTTTTT. This translates into CASRFGTTNEKLFF.

This chain joins TRBV11-2 and TRBJ1-2, with a weak D call TRBD1 (5 bases). The CDR3 runs 14 residues. The V gene lost 0 bases and the J gene lost 6 bases, with 11 bases spanning the gap. Looked up from germline, CDR1 is SGHAT and CDR2 is FQNNGV. The CDR3 DNA reads as TGTGCCAGCAGCTTAGAATCCGGGGGGGATGGCTACACCTTC. It encodes CASSLESGGDGYTF.

J is TRBJ2-4 and V is TRBV4-3; TRBD1 agrees at 9 bases. Germline lookup yields CDR1 LGHNA and CDR2 YSLEER. The CDR3 has 17 residues. Trimming took 0 bases from V and 0 from J; bases not matched to a gene: 3. CDR3 sequence (DNA): TGCGCCAGCAGCCAAGAGGGGACAGGGCTAGCCAAAAACATTCAGTACTTC. Its protein product is CASSQEGTGLAKNIQYF.

The chain couples TRBV7-9 to TRBJ1-5, with 8 positions matching TRBD1. The trim removed 5 bases at V and 6 bases at J, leaving 3 bases unmatched. The CDR3 extends over 13 amino acids. Germline V gene data show CDR1 as SEHNR and CDR2 as FQNEAQ (reference sequence). Here the CDR3 DNA reads TGTGCCAGCAGCCCGGACAGGGCTCAGCCCCAGCATTTT. This codes for CASSPDRAQPQHF.

V and J are TRBV11-3 and TRBJ2-2; 11 bases align to TRBD1. This CDR3 contains 16 residues. In germline, CDR1 is SGHNT, CDR2 YENEEA. V was pared by 4 bases and J by 7 bases, with 8 bases of the junction left unmatched. The DNA for the CDR3 is TGTGCCAGCAGCTCAGGACAGGGGGCTAGGGACGGGGAGCTGTTTTTT. Translating gives CASSSGQGARDGELFF.

The chain is built from TRBV5-1 and TRBJ1-1; TRBD1 is a possible D gene (5 bases). This CDR3 has 15 residues. The germline CDR1 and CDR2 sequences are SGHRS and YFSETQ. The V and J ends lost 0 bases and 11 bases respectively, with 20 bases between them. For the CDR3, the DNA is TGCGCCAGCAGCTTGGAGGCGTCTCAGGGCGGGCGCGCTTTCTTT. Amino acid sequence: CASSLEASQGGRAFF.

A word on this clone: Germline and junction disagree at one end, which may indicate a read error. The CDR3 sequence: CAGSPADGFYGYTF. CDR3 coding DNA: TGCGCCGGCAGCCCGGCAGACGGATTCTATGGCTACACCTTC. The chain couples TRBV5-1 to TRBJ1-2; D is unresolved. This CDR3 is 14 amino acids long. The germline V gene has CDR1 SGHRS and CDR2 YFSETQ.

J is TRBJ2-5 and V is TRBV15, with 8 bases aligning to TRBD2. V shed 1 base and J 2 bases; nucleotides not matched to a gene: 3. The CDR3 length is 15 residues. Germline assignment: CDR1 LNHNV and CDR2 YYDKDF (reference sequence). The CDR3 loop reads CATSRAGLGQETQYF. For the CDR3, the DNA is TGTGCCACCAGCAGAGCGGGACTAGGGCAAGAGACCCAGTACTTC.

The chain joins TRBV6-1 to TRBJ1-2; no clear D. V dropped 4 bases and J dropped 5 bases, with 5 bases sitting between them. CDR1 MNHNS and CDR2 SASEGT come from the germline V gene. The CDR3 is made up of 11 amino acids. CDR3 residues: CASSAKYGYTF. In nucleotides, the CDR3 is TGTGCCAGCAGTGCAAAGTATGGCTACACCTTC.

The V and J genes are TRBV14 and TRBJ2-7; D unclear. Germline-derived CDR1 and CDR2 are SGHDN and FVKESK. CDR3 length: 13 residues. With 8 bases removed from V and 2 bases from J, the gap between germline ends came to 13 bases. This CDR3 is CASPSTYTYEQYF. The CDR3, as DNA: TGTGCCAGCCCGTCCACCTACACCTACGAGCAGTACTTC.

The chain joins TRBV14 to TRBJ2-7; possibly TRBD1 for D (6 bases). Germline values: CDR1 SGHDN, CDR2 FVKESK. The CDR3 is made up of 15 amino acids. The V end lost 3 bases, the J end lost 0 bases, and 12 bases lay between the germline ends. Here the CDR3 reads CASSHRQASSYEQYF. For the CDR3, the DNA is TGTGCCAGCAGCCATCGACAGGCGAGCTCCTACGAGCAGTACTTC.

The chain employs TRBV6-5 and TRBJ1-5; perhaps TRBD1 as D (6 bases). Trimming cost V 8 bases and J 3 bases, with 11 bases left between them. Per germline, CDR1 MNHEY and CDR2 SVGAGI. CDR3 length: 13 amino acids. CDR3 sequence: CASGTGSNQPQHF. DNA for the CDR3: TGTGCCAGCGGTACAGGGTCCAATCAGCCCCAGCATTTT.

V is TRBV4-3 and J is TRBJ1-2; D not resolved. The CDR3 totals 13 residues. Germline CDR1 LGHNA, CDR2 YSLEER. The germline V and J ends were trimmed by 0 bases and 8 bases, with 10 bases remaining between them. The CDR3 loop is CASSQDPGYGYTF. The DNA of the CDR3 is TGCGCCAGCAGCCAAGATCCCGGATACGGCTACACCTTC.

This chain connects TRBV7-9 to TRBJ2-3; D gene ambiguous. Germline loops: CDR1 SEHNR, CDR2 FQNEAQ (reference sequence). V was pared by 1 base and J by 2 bases, with 13 bases between. The CDR3 is 16 amino acids. The CDR3 DNA is TGTGCCAGCAGCTTAGAGCTACAACAAAACACAGATACGCAGTATTTT. Encoded protein: CASSLELQQNTDTQYF. Drawing the rest from reference TRBV7-9 and TRBJ2-3, the complete variable domain is DTGVSQNPRHKITKRGQNVTFRCDPISEHNRLYWYRQTLGQGPEFLTYFQNEAQLEKSRLLSDRFSAERPKGSFSTLEIQRTEQGDSAMYLCASSLELQQNTDTQYFGPGTRLTVL.

The V gene is TRBV5-6, the J gene TRBJ2-1, with 7 bases aligning to TRBD1. The CDR3 runs 15 residues. The junction had 5 bases not matched to a gene; V was cut back by 3 bases and J by 2 bases. Looked up from germline, CDR1 is SGHDT and CDR2 is YYEEEE. The CDR3 here is CASSSTGTAYNEQFF. The CDR3 DNA reads as TGTGCCAGCAGCTCCACCGGGACAGCCTACAATGAGCAGTTCTTC.

The gene calls are TRBV4-1 and TRBJ2-5; TRBD1 might be the D (5 bases). Trimming cost V 1 base and J 5 bases, with 11 bases left between them. Germline V gene sequence: CDR1 MGHRA, CDR2 YSYEKL. The CDR3 contains 14 residues. The CDR3, as DNA: TGCGCCAGCAGCCAAGTAGGGGTTATGGAGACCCAGTACTTC. Its protein is CASSQVGVMETQYF.

The V gene is TRBV5-1, the J gene TRBJ2-7; D is unclear. V was trimmed by 0 bases and J by 2 bases, leaving 3 bases between them. This CDR3 region has 12 residues. Germline V gene lookup returns CDR1 SGHRS and CDR2 YFSETQ. CDR3 sequence (DNA): TGCGCCAGCAGCTTGGAACCCTACGAGCAGTACTTC. Amino acids: CASSLEPYEQYF. Using reference TRBV5-1 and TRBJ2-7 for the parts outside the CDR3, the full variable domain is KAGVTQTPRYLIKTRGQQVTLSCSPISGHRSVSWYQQTPGQGLQFLFEYFSETQRNKGNFPGRFSGRQFSNSRSEMNVSTLELGDSALYLCASSLEPYEQYFGPGTRLTVT.

This chain joins TRBV9 and TRBJ1-3; 7 bases match TRBD1. This CDR3 comprises 15 residues. Germline assignment: CDR1 SGDLS and CDR2 YYNGEE. V shed 6 bases, J shed 2 bases, and the junction held 8 bases outside the gene matches. CDR3 in DNA: TGTGCCAGCACCCCAGGGGGATCGGCTGGAAACACCATATATTTT. Translated: CASTPGGSAGNTIYF.

V and J are TRBV5-1 and TRBJ2-5; D not resolved. The germline V gene has CDR1 SGHRS and CDR2 YFSETQ. CDR3 length: 11 residues. V dropped 1 base and J dropped 4 bases, with 2 bases sitting between them. The DNA of the CDR3 is TGCGCCAGCAGCTTGTCAGAGACCCAGTACTTC. It translates to CASSLSETQYF.

A remark on this clone: Within the sample, other DNA sequences also encode this same CDR3. This rearrangement joins TRBV7-2 to TRBJ1-6; tentatively, D is TRBD1 (6 bases). In germline, CDR1 is SGHTA, CDR2 FQGNSA. The ends were cut back, 0 bases at V and 9 bases at J, with 12 bases in the middle. The CDR3 consists of 15 residues. CDR3 amino acids: CASSLANSRGSPLHF. The CDR3 region has the DNA TGTGCCAGCAGCTTAGCCAACAGCAGGGGTTCACCCCTCCACTTT.

The gene calls are TRBV18 and TRBJ1-3; TRBD1 might be the D (5 bases). Germline V gene data show CDR1 as KGHSH and CDR2 as LQKENI. V gave up 5 bases and J gave up 0 bases, with 11 bases separating them. The length of the CDR3 is 15 residues. The CDR3 loop is CASSSGLSSGNTIYF. For the CDR3, the DNA is TGTGCCAGCTCATCGGGACTGAGCTCTGGAAACACCATATATTTT. Full variable domain (outside the CDR3, taken from reference TRBV18 and TRBJ1-3): NAGVMQNPRHLVRRRGQEARLRCSPMKGHSHVYWYRQLPEEGLKFMVYLQKENIIDESGMPKERFSAEFPKEGPSILRIQQVVRGDSAAYFCASSSGLSSGNTIYFGEGSWLTVV.

The chain carries TRBV10-1 and TRBJ1-2; TRBD1 agrees at 8 bases. Germline V gene lookup returns CDR1 WNHNN and CDR2 SYGVQD (reference sequence). Trimming took 8 bases from V and 5 from J; bases not matched to a gene: 10. This CDR3 comprises 14 residues. CDR3 amino acids: CASPVRGQGYGYTF. CDR3 coding DNA: TGCGCCAGCCCAGTCAGGGGGCAGGGGTATGGCTACACCTTC.

The table lists this clone with a count of one. CDR3 sequence: CASGLVVASRQETQYF. In DNA form, the CDR3 reads TGTGCTAGTGGTTTGGTTGTCGCCAGTAGACAAGAGACCCAGTACTTC. This chain uses TRBV12-5 with TRBJ2-5; the D is unclear. Trimming pared 0 bases from V and 2 bases from J, leaving 13 bases between. The V gene's germline CDR1 is LGHNT and CDR2 FRNRAP. The CDR3 is made up of 16 amino acids.

The chain couples TRBV5-6 to TRBJ1-6, with 12 bases aligning to TRBD1. The germline V gene encodes CDR1 SGHDT and CDR2 YYEEEE. Trimming at V came to 0 bases and at J to 7 bases, leaving 8 bases not matched to a gene. The CDR3 is made up of 18 amino acids. CDR3 nucleotide sequence: TGTGCCAGCAGCTTGGTGGGGGGACAGGGGGCGGAGAATTCACCCCTCCACTTT. Its protein is CASSLVGGQGAENSPLHF.

V usage is TRBV2 and J usage is TRBJ1-1; D not resolved. The CDR3 extends over 12 amino acids. Germline V gene lookup returns CDR1 SNHLY and CDR2 FYNNEI. Trimming stripped 4 bases from V and 1 base from J, with 4 bases between. The CDR3 region is CASSAGNTEAFF. The CDR3, as DNA: TGTGCCAGCAGTGCGGGGAACACTGAAGCTTTCTTT.

The V and J genes are TRBV5-5 and TRBJ1-1, with no clear D. CDR1 and CDR2 from the germline V gene are SGHKS and YYEKEE (reference sequence). Trimming cost V 0 bases and J 3 bases, with 12 bases left between them. This CDR3 has 15 residues. CDR3 region: CASSLEVAAHTEAFF. In DNA, the CDR3 is TGTGCCAGCAGCTTGGAAGTGGCGGCACACACTGAAGCTTTCTTT.

The gene calls are TRBV5-1 and TRBJ1-1; maybe TRBD1 (5 bases). Looked up from germline, CDR1 is SGHRS and CDR2 is YFSETQ. Trimming stripped 3 bases from V and 1 base from J, with 10 bases between. The CDR3 has 14 amino acids. The DNA of the CDR3 is TGCGCCAGCAGCTGGAAGGGGACGAACACTGAAGCTTTCTTT. Protein: CASSWKGTNTEAFF. The full variable domain, completed using reference TRBV5-1 and TRBJ1-1, is KAGVTQTPRYLIKTRGQQVTLSCSPISGHRSVSWYQQTPGQGLQFLFEYFSETQRNKGNFPGRFSGRQFSNSRSEMNVSTLELGDSALYLCASSWKGTNTEAFFGQGTRLTVV.